One and the same sample provided the 24 T cell receptor beta chains below, sequenced in a study of blood T cell repertoires in COVID-19. Repertoires were generated with immunoSEQ multiplex PCR, while TCRdb's copy carries only in-frame clones and drops some. The repertoire holds some 190,000 clones, around 85% seen once, with around 11% in the top ten. Sequenced input: peripheral blood. Source of these receptors: a woman between 50 and 59 years old with acute or convalescent COVID-19.

The chain couples TRBV7-2 to TRBJ2-7; TRBD2 is a possible D gene (6 bases). The V gene's germline CDR1 is SGHTA and CDR2 FQGNSA. This CDR3 has 13 amino acids. Between the trimmed V and J ends, which lost 8 bases and 7 bases, there was a span of 18 bases. The CDR3 DNA reads TGTGCCAGCTCAAACGGGGGTTCTGGGGAGCAGTACTTC. Translating it yields CASSNGGSGEQYF.

This chain links TRBV5-6 with TRBJ2-7; 10 nucleotides match TRBD1. J lost 2 bases, V lost 2 bases, and 4 bases had no gene match. The germline gives CDR1 SGHDT, CDR2 YYEEEE. The CDR3 is 15 residues long. CDR3 residues: CASSFWDRGPYEQYF. In nucleotides, the CDR3 is TGTGCCAGCAGCTTTTGGGACAGGGGACCCTACGAGCAGTACTTC.

The rearrangement links TRBV2 to TRBJ1-2; 9 positions agree with TRBD1. This CDR3 is built from 14 residues. Looked up from germline, CDR1 is SNHLY and CDR2 is FYNNEI. V dropped 4 bases and J dropped 3; count of bases not matched to a gene: 3. DNA of the CDR3: TGTGCCAGCAGTGTACAGGGGGCCGACTATGGCTACACCTTC. The encoded protein is CASSVQGADYGYTF.

The V gene is TRBV7-2, the J gene TRBJ2-7, with TRBD2 as a possible D gene (5 bases). V was clipped by 8 bases and J by 0 bases, with 14 bases between them. Germline V CDR1 and CDR2: SGHTA, FQGNSA. This CDR3 has 14 residues. CDR3 loop: CASAKDFASYEQYF. For the CDR3, the DNA is TGTGCCAGCGCAAAGGACTTTGCCTCCTACGAGCAGTACTTC. Supplemented by reference TRBV7-2 and TRBJ2-7, the full variable domain reads GAGVSQSPSNKVTEKGKDVELRCDPISGHTALYWYRQSLGQGLEFLIYFQGNSAPDKSGLPSDRFSAERTGGSVSTLTIQRTQQEDSAVYLCASAKDFASYEQYFGPGTRLTVT.

The chain couples TRBV12-3 or TRBV12-4 to TRBJ2-1; TRBD2 matches at 7 bases. CDR3 length equals 12 residues. Trimming cost V 5 bases and J 15 bases; bases outside gene matches: 10. The CDR3 nucleotides read TGTGCCAGCAGTCCCCGGGAGGCGGGGAGGTTCTTC. Translating it yields CASSPREAGRFF.

In its sample, this clone was seen a few times. This rearrangement joins TRBV7-9 to TRBJ1-2, with 9 bases that match TRBD1. V lost 6 bases, J lost 6 bases, and 11 bases stayed unmatched. Germline V gives CDR1 SEHNR, CDR2 FQNEAQ (reference sequence). This CDR3 is 15 amino acids long. CDR3 DNA sequence: TGTGCCAGCAGTTTTACTACAGGGGGCCAGGATGGCTACACCTTC. It is translated as CASSFTTGGQDGYTF. Looking up the rest from reference TRBV7-9 and TRBJ1-2 gives the full variable domain: DTGVSQNPRHKITKRGQNVTFRCDPISEHNRLYWYRQTLGQGPEFLTYFQNEAQLEKSRLLSDRFSAERPKGSFSTLEIQRTEQGDSAMYLCASSFTTGGQDGYTFGSGTRLTVV.

The chain couples TRBV10-2 to TRBJ2-2; a weak D match, TRBD1 (5 bases). The CDR3 spans 16 residues. The germline V gene has CDR1 WSHSY and CDR2 SAAADI. Trimming pared 3 bases from V and 0 bases from J, leaving 11 bases between. In DNA form, the CDR3 reads TGCGCCAGCAGTGATCCGGGCAGGGCGAACACCGGGGAGCTGTTTTTT. Its protein is CASSDPGRANTGELFF.

In its sample, this clone was seen a few times. The V call is TRBV18, the J call TRBJ1-2, with 8 bases matching TRBD1. The CDR3 is 15 residues long. The junction had 8 bases not matched to a gene; V was cut back by 1 base and J by 7 bases. Germline V gene data show CDR1 as KGHSH and CDR2 as LQKENI. CDR3 DNA sequence: TGTGCCAGCTCACCACGCGCAGGGGGCGAAGCTGGCTACACCTTC. Translation: CASSPRAGGEAGYTF.

The chain couples TRBV6-2 or TRBV6-3 to TRBJ2-3; 7 bases align to TRBD1. Germline V gives CDR1 MNHEY, CDR2 SVGEGT. V was pared by 0 bases and J by 0 bases, with 3 bases of the junction left unmatched. There are 16 residues in the CDR3. The CDR3 DNA sequence: TGTGCCAGCAGTTACTCGAAACAGGGGAGCACAGATACGCAGTATTTT. Translating gives CASSYSKQGSTDTQYF.

This sequence joins TRBV24-1 and TRBJ2-1; 7 positions match TRBD1. The CDR3 runs 15 residues. V dropped 0 bases and J dropped 6; count of bases not matched to a gene: 4. The germline V gene has CDR1 KGHDR and CDR2 SFDVKD. The CDR3 DNA is TGTGCCACCAGTGATTTGGTGTCAGGGGGCAATGAGCAGTTCTTC. It encodes CATSDLVSGGNEQFF.

V gene TRBV19 combines with J gene TRBJ1-6, with 9 bases identical to TRBD1. This CDR3 comprises 15 residues. V gave up 5 bases and J gave up 9 bases; unmatched junction bases: 8. From germline, CDR1 is LNHDA and CDR2 SQIVND (reference sequence). CDR3 residues: CASSYYRGLGSPLHF. CDR3 DNA sequence: TGTGCCAGTAGTTATTACAGGGGGCTGGGTTCACCCCTCCACTTT. The whole variable domain, remainder taken from reference TRBV19 and TRBJ1-6, is DGGITQSPKYLFRKEGQNVTLSCEQNLNHDAMYWYRQDPGQGLRLIYYSQIVNDFQKGDIAEGYSVSREKKESFPLTVTSAQKNPTAFYLCASSYYRGLGSPLHFGNGTRLTVT.

DNA for the CDR3: TGTGCCAGCAGCCCCCGCGTGAGAGGGGGCGAGGATGGCTACACCTTC. Its translation is CASSPRVRGGEDGYTF. The V call is TRBV9, the J call TRBJ1-2; 7 nucleotides align to TRBD1. The germline CDR1 and CDR2 sequences are SGDLS and YYNGEE. The junction had 15 bases not matched to a gene; V was cut back by 4 bases and J by 6 bases. CDR3 length: 16 residues.

This chain connects TRBV11-3 to TRBJ2-7; D is perhaps TRBD2 (5 bases). The CDR3 runs to 12 residues. CDR1 and CDR2 (germline): SGHNT, YENEEA. The V gene lost 3 bases and the J gene lost 4 bases, with 7 bases spanning the gap. CDR3 sequence (DNA): TGTGCCAGCAGCTTCGAGGGTTACGAGCAGTACTTC. It specifies CASSFEGYEQYF.

The chain joins TRBV5-8 to TRBJ2-3, with 7 bases that match TRBD1. The V segment lost 4 bases and the J segment 0 bases; nucleotides outside the gene matches: 14. Germline loops: CDR1 SGHTS, CDR2 YDEGEE. This CDR3 spans 18 amino acids. The CDR3 DNA reads TGTGCCAGCAGCCAAGGGACAGTCTCCTCCTCTAGCACAGATACGCAGTATTTT. It specifies CASSQGTVSSSSTDTQYF. The variable domain in full, completed from reference TRBV5-8 and TRBJ2-3, reads EAGVTQSPTHLIKTRGQQATLRCSPISGHTSVYWYQQALGLGLQFLLWYDEGEERNRGNFPPRFSGRQFPNYSSELNVNALELEDSALYLCASSQGTVSSSSTDTQYFGPGTRLTVL.

V is TRBV6-6 and J is TRBJ1-2; D remains unclear. CDR1 MNHNY and CDR2 SVGAGI come from the germline V gene (reference sequence). The CDR3 sequence is 11 residues long. V was shortened by 11 bases and J by 1 base, with 8 bases between the two germline ends. The CDR3 region is CASNSNYGYTF. DNA of the CDR3: TGTGCCTCCAACAGTAACTATGGCTACACCTTC.

This chain uses TRBV7-2 with TRBJ2-5, with D perhaps TRBD1 (6 bases). The CDR3 runs 15 residues. Germline V lookup: CDR1 SGHTA, CDR2 FQGNSA. With 5 bases removed from V and 0 bases from J, the gap between germline ends came to 13 bases. In nucleotides, the CDR3 is TGTGCCAGCAGCCCCACCAGGGGAAACCAAGAGACCCAGTACTTC. It translates to CASSPTRGNQETQYF.

This clone was observed at least ten times. DNA of the CDR3: TGTGCCAGCAGCTCAGGGACTAGCGGGAGGGGAACCTACGAGCAGTACTTC. It is translated as CASSSGTSGRGTYEQYF. The chain joins TRBV5-6 to TRBJ2-7, with 16 positions matching TRBD2. V lost 3 bases to trimming and J lost 2 bases; unmatched junction nucleotides: 5. The CDR3 covers 17 residues. Per the germline V gene, CDR1 is SGHDT and CDR2 is YYEEEE.

This chain joins TRBV19 and TRBJ1-5, with 9 bases lining up with TRBD1. Trimming removed 3 bases from V and 0 bases from J; junction bases left unmatched: 9. Germline V CDR1 and CDR2: LNHDA, SQIVND (reference sequence). The CDR3 extends over 18 amino acids. CDR3 loop: CASSIGYRGRNSNQPQHF. The DNA of the CDR3 is TGTGCCAGTAGTATCGGGTACAGGGGGCGGAATAGCAATCAGCCCCAGCATTTT.

V gene TRBV19 combines with J gene TRBJ1-5; the match to TRBD1 covers 7 bases. Germline trimming cut 3 bases from V and 5 bases from J; bases unmatched to any gene: 10. This CDR3 region has 16 residues. CDR1 is LNHDA, CDR2 SQIVND, per germline (reference sequence). The CDR3 reads CASSISLDRMDQPQHF. The CDR3 bases are TGTGCCAGTAGTATTTCTCTGGACAGGATGGATCAGCCCCAGCATTTT.

V usage is TRBV5-1 and J usage is TRBJ2-3; possible D gene TRBD2, 6 bases. V lost 8 bases to trimming and J lost 6 bases, with 16 bases between them. The CDR3 is 13 residues long. Germline V gives CDR1 SGHRS, CDR2 YFSETQ. This chain's CDR3 is CASSGAGWDTQYF. DNA for the CDR3: TGCGCCAGTTCGGGCGCGGGGTGGGATACGCAGTATTTT.

The chain has TRBV18 and TRBJ2-3; maybe TRBD1 (6 bases). The CDR3 totals 15 residues. The V gene's germline CDR1 is KGHSH and CDR2 LQKENI. Trimming took off 3 bases at V and 0 bases at J, with 10 bases between the two ends. The CDR3 DNA reads as TGTGCCAGCTCACCGGGGGCAGGGAGCACAGATACGCAGTATTTT. Protein sequence: CASSPGAGSTDTQYF.

This clone was recorded only once. The chain uses TRBV15 and TRBJ1-2; D might be TRBD1 (5 bases). The germline V gene has CDR1 LNHNV and CDR2 YYDKDF (reference sequence). V lost 6 bases to trimming and J lost 6 bases, with 11 bases between them. The CDR3 is 12 amino acids. The CDR3 region is CATREGVNGYTF. The CDR3 DNA is TGTGCCACCAGAGAAGGGGTGAATGGCTACACCTTC.

The chain carries TRBV3-1 (or the pseudogene TRBV3-2) and TRBJ1-1, with a weak D call TRBD1 (5 bases). Per germline, CDR1 LGHDT and CDR2 YNNKEL (reference sequence). V lost 0 bases to trimming and J lost 0 bases, with 8 bases between them. The CDR3 extends over 15 amino acids. CDR3 coding DNA: TGTGCCAGCAGCCAAGAACGGGGGATGAACACTGAAGCTTTCTTT. Encoded protein: CASSQERGMNTEAFF.

This clone showed up just a few times. Here the CDR3 reads CASRETGGAVGGYTF. Here the CDR3 DNA reads TGTGCCAGCAGGGAAACAGGGGGCGCGGTGGGAGGCTACACCTTC. The rearrangement joins TRBV6-6 to TRBJ1-2, with TRBD1 matching 9 bases. The V gene's germline CDR1 is MNHNY and CDR2 SVGAGI (reference sequence). The CDR3 is 15 amino acids. Unmatched junction bases numbered 13, after V lost 6 bases and J lost 8 bases.